The T cell receptor beta chain described here comes from a study of OX40 agonist ivuxolimab in advanced cancers. Across the study: Every patient in dose escalation had hepatocellular carcinoma, melanoma, renal cell or head and neck cancer. Eligibility admitted prior anti-PD-1, anti-PD-L1 or anti-CTLA-4 therapy; 30% to 40% had some. Study-level findings and limits: The study found that CD8+ T cells averaged more expanded clones than CD4+.

Profiled with immunoSEQ multiplex PCR; TCRdb holds only in-frame clones, not every one. The sample lists around 11,000 clones; over 80% were seen once. About this clone itself: Its antigen is currently unknown.

V was pared by 2 bases and J by 0 bases, with 7 bases between. Germline V CDR1 and CDR2: MNHEY, SVGAGI. This CDR3 contains 14 residues. Patients were ruled out by autoimmune disease history or systemic immunosuppression. The chain uses TRBV6-5 and TRBJ1-1; D uncertain. This specimen consisted of CD4+ or CD8+ T cells sorted from blood, obtained in a trial of the OX40 agonist ivuxolimab. This sequence was found in an adult with an advanced solid tumor such as melanoma, head and neck, liver or kidney cancer. Here the CDR3 DNA reads TGTGCCAGCAGTTACGGCGGGCTGAACACTGAAGCTTTCTTT. It is translated as CASSYGGLNTEAFF.